Each of the 27 T cell receptor beta chains below was sequenced from the same sample in a study of cytomegalovirus exposure and HLA in healthy donors. Amplification used 60 Vbeta primers and 13 Jbeta primers. Here immunoSEQ multiplex PCR was the method, and the copy in TCRdb shows in-frame clones only, minus some. This table holds some 150,000 clones, about 64% found once. The material sequenced was PBMCs. The receptors here all came from a woman aged 60-75 years in good health and CMV-seropositive.

The chain is built from TRBV10-3 and TRBJ2-1, with 14 positions matching TRBD2. Germline V gene lookup returns CDR1 ENHRY and CDR2 SYGVKD. The V and J ends lost 3 bases and 6 bases, in that order; junction bases with no gene match: 7. The CDR3 sequence is 17 residues long. The CDR3 DNA is TGTGCCATCAGTGAATCCACGACTAGCGGGAGGGCCAATGAGCAGTTCTTC. Its protein product is CAISESTTSGRANEQFF.

This clone was counted between two and nine times. The chain joins TRBV11-2 to TRBJ2-1; TRBD2 aligns across 7 bases. Germline trimming cut 4 bases from V and 3 bases from J; bases unmatched to any gene: 9. The CDR3 is made up of 16 amino acids. Per germline, CDR1 SGHAT and CDR2 FQNNGV. The CDR3 is CASSSSSGENYNEQFF. The CDR3 bases are TGTGCCAGCAGCTCGTCTAGCGGAGAAAACTACAATGAGCAGTTCTTC.

V and J are TRBV5-8 and TRBJ1-1; D is ambiguous. CDR3 size: 12 residues. Between the trimmed V and J ends, which lost 6 bases and 3 bases, there was a span of 9 bases. CDR1 and CDR2 (germline): SGHTS, YDEGEE. The CDR3 DNA reads TGTGCCAGCACCGACACCGACACTGAAGCTTTCTTT. Protein product: CASTDTDTEAFF.

Concerning this clone: The sample carries other DNA sequences with the same CDR3. The chain joins TRBV5-6 to TRBJ2-7; D uncertain. The CDR3 runs to 13 residues. CDR1 is SGHDT, CDR2 YYEEEE, per germline. V gave up 0 bases and J gave up 3 bases, with 7 bases separating them. The CDR3 region has the DNA TGTGCCAGCAGCTTGGACCCTAGCTACGAGCAGTACTTC. Encoded protein: CASSLDPSYEQYF.

The chain joins TRBV29-1 to TRBJ1-2; maybe TRBD1 (5 bases). With 4 bases removed from V and 5 bases from J, the gap between germline ends came to 14 bases. Germline loops: CDR1 SQVTM, CDR2 ANQGSEA. The CDR3 has 13 residues. The CDR3 is CSVVAWGDYGYTF. CDR3 coding DNA: TGCAGCGTTGTGGCCTGGGGGGATTATGGCTACACCTTC.

The genes are TRBV18 and TRBJ1-1; 10 bases line up with TRBD1. This CDR3 comprises 15 residues. The germline CDR1 and CDR2 sequences are KGHSH and LQKENI. V shed 3 bases and J 1 base; nucleotides not matched to a gene: 2. Here the CDR3 DNA reads TGTGCCAGCTCACCGCGGACAGGGGGGAACACTGAAGCTTTCTTT. Its translation: CASSPRTGGNTEAFF.

V usage is TRBV2 and J usage is TRBJ2-7, with D tentatively TRBD2 (5 bases). The V end lost 6 bases, the J end lost 5 bases, and 11 bases lay between the germline ends. The V gene's germline CDR1 is SNHLY and CDR2 FYNNEI. The CDR3 covers 12 residues. Here the CDR3 reads CASRLARNEQYF. The DNA for the CDR3 is TGTGCCAGCAGGCTAGCACGGAACGAGCAGTACTTC.

The chain joins TRBV2 to TRBJ2-3; 10 bases are shared with TRBD2. The junction had 10 bases not matched to a gene; V was cut back by 6 bases and J by 4 bases. The CDR3 loop spans 16 amino acids. Germline lookup yields CDR1 SNHLY and CDR2 FYNNEI. The CDR3 here is CASRDPGTSEADTQYF. DNA of the CDR3: TGTGCCAGCAGGGACCCCGGGACTAGCGAGGCAGATACGCAGTATTTT.

The V gene is TRBV5-1, the J gene TRBJ2-1; TRBD2 matches at 15 bases. Germline V gene sequence: CDR1 SGHRS, CDR2 YFSETQ. Trimming took 4 bases from V and 0 from J; bases not matched to a gene: 8. The CDR3 contains 19 residues. The CDR3 bases are TGCGCCAGCAGCCTGGGACTAGCGGGAGGTTTTGGCTCCTACAATGAGCAGTTCTTC. Amino acids: CASSLGLAGGFGSYNEQFF.

The chain joins TRBV4-3 to TRBJ2-7, with TRBD2 identical over 8 bases. The V segment lost 0 bases and the J segment 9 bases; nucleotides outside the gene matches: 13. Germline values: CDR1 LGHNA, CDR2 YSLEER. The CDR3 runs to 16 residues. CDR3 coding DNA: TGCGCCAGCAGCCAAGATCGTGTGGGACTAGGAGTTAGGCAGTACTTC. Translating it yields CASSQDRVGLGVRQYF.

The rearrangement links TRBV19 to TRBJ2-7, with TRBD1 as a possible D gene (6 bases). Per the germline V gene, CDR1 is LNHDA and CDR2 is SQIVND (reference sequence). V lost 6 bases, J lost 4 bases, and 10 bases lay in between. The CDR3 extends over 12 amino acids. CDR3 in amino acids: CASSTGYYEQYF. The CDR3 region has the DNA TGTGCCAGTAGCACAGGGTATTACGAGCAGTACTTC.

In DNA, the CDR3 is TGTGCCAGCAGGCCGGACAGTGAAGCTTTCTTT. It encodes CASRPDSEAFF. V gene TRBV6-6 combines with J gene TRBJ1-1; possible D gene TRBD1, 6 bases. The CDR3 loop spans 11 amino acids. The germline V gene has CDR1 MNHNY and CDR2 SVGAGI (reference sequence). Trimming stripped 6 bases from V and 7 bases from J, with 9 bases between.

The V and J genes are TRBV28 and TRBJ2-5, with D perhaps TRBD1 (5 bases). V was cut by 4 bases and J by 4 bases, with 13 bases left in between. The CDR3 spans 14 residues. In germline, CDR1 is MDHEN, CDR2 SYDVKM. This chain's CDR3 is CASSSTGRLETQYF. The CDR3 nucleotides read TGTGCCAGCAGTTCTACAGGCAGGCTAGAGACCCAGTACTTC.

The genes are TRBV27 and TRBJ1-2; 7 bases match TRBD1. The CDR3 runs 17 residues. Trimming cost V 5 bases and J 4 bases; bases outside gene matches: 16. Germline V gene lookup returns CDR1 MNHEY and CDR2 SMNVEV (reference sequence). The CDR3 DNA follows: TGTGCCAGCAGTATTCGGACAGGTGTCCTTAACCCCTATGGCTACACCTTC. It specifies CASSIRTGVLNPYGYTF.

J is TRBJ1-5 and V is TRBV7-9, with D perhaps matching TRBD1 (6 bases). Germline values: CDR1 SEHNR, CDR2 FQNEAQ (reference sequence). The CDR3 loop spans 13 amino acids. V was cut by 3 bases and J by 5 bases, with 8 bases left in between. In DNA form, the CDR3 reads TGTGCCAGCAGCTTTTCAGGGGATCAGCCCCAGCATTTT. Amino acids: CASSFSGDQPQHF.

The chain links TRBV27 to TRBJ1-2; no clear D. The CDR3 contains 13 residues. V lost 4 bases to trimming and J lost 0 bases, with 6 bases between them. Germline CDR1 MNHEY, CDR2 SMNVEV (reference sequence). The CDR3 DNA reads as TGTGCCAGCAGTTCACGGGCTAACTATGGCTACACCTTC. Residues: CASSSRANYGYTF.

The chain employs TRBV7-3 and TRBJ2-2; D gene ambiguous. The CDR3 is 13 amino acids. V was trimmed by 6 bases and J by 6 bases, leaving 11 bases between them. The V gene's germline CDR1 is SGHTA and CDR2 FQGTGA. The CDR3 here is CASSQQPSGELFF. CDR3 bases: TGTGCCAGCAGTCAACAGCCATCCGGGGAGCTGTTTTTT.

V is TRBV9 and J is TRBJ2-1; 7 bases map to TRBD2. The germline V gene has CDR1 SGDLS and CDR2 YYNGEE. V lost 4 bases, J lost 9 bases, and 7 bases stayed unmatched. The CDR3 covers 13 residues. CDR3 sequence reads: CASSHSGTTEQFF. The DNA for the CDR3 is TGTGCCAGCAGCCATTCCGGGACTACTGAGCAGTTCTTC.

V and J are TRBV6-1 and TRBJ2-1, with D unresolved. Germline values: CDR1 MNHNS, CDR2 SASEGT. V was trimmed by 3 bases and J by 4 bases, leaving 7 bases between them. CDR3 size: 13 residues. Written as DNA, the CDR3 is TGTGCCAGCAGTGAGGCATATTACAATGAGCAGTTCTTC. Protein sequence: CASSEAYYNEQFF.

V gene TRBV6-1 combines with J gene TRBJ2-1; D is possibly TRBD1 (5 bases). Per germline, CDR1 MNHNS and CDR2 SASEGT. The CDR3 consists of 15 residues. Between the trimmed V and J ends, which lost 2 bases and 4 bases, there was a span of 12 bases. The CDR3: CASSEWGQSYNEQFF. DNA of the CDR3: TGTGCCAGCAGTGAATGGGGCCAGTCTTACAATGAGCAGTTCTTC.

The chain couples TRBV7-9 to TRBJ2-7; a weak D match, TRBD1 (5 bases). V lost 5 bases and J lost 6, with 20 bases in between. The length of the CDR3 is 15 residues. From germline, CDR1 is SEHNR and CDR2 FQNEAQ (reference sequence). CDR3 in DNA: TGTGCCAGCAGCCAACTCAGGGATTCCCTCCTCGAGCAGTACTTC. Protein product: CASSQLRDSLLEQYF.

Here the CDR3 DNA reads TGTGCCAGCTCCTTCGGGGGGAGCAATCAGCCCCAGCATTTT. This codes for CASSFGGSNQPQHF. The chain joins TRBV18 to TRBJ1-5; maybe TRBD1 (5 bases). Germline V gene lookup returns CDR1 KGHSH and CDR2 LQKENI. The CDR3 is 14 amino acids. Trimming shortened V by 6 bases and J by 1 base, and 10 bases separated the two germline ends.

The chain carries TRBV7-9 and TRBJ1-2, with 8 bases fitting TRBD1. CDR3 length: 16 residues. Germline CDR1 reads SEHNR; CDR2 reads FQNEAQ (reference sequence). Trimming at V came to 5 bases and at J to 4 bases, leaving 12 bases not matched to a gene. CDR3 residues: CASSHGDRILRYGYTF. In DNA, the CDR3 is TGTGCCAGCAGCCATGGGGACAGGATTCTCCGCTATGGCTACACCTTC.

The chain joins TRBV7-8 to TRBJ2-1; 12 nucleotides agree with TRBD1. Germline CDR1 is SGHVS and CDR2 is FQNEAQ. V trimming: 5 bases; J trimming: 4 bases; junction bases outside the gene matches: 3. The CDR3 totals 15 residues. The chain's CDR3 is CASSEGQGAYNEQFF. CDR3 in DNA: TGTGCCAGCAGCGAGGGACAGGGGGCGTACAATGAGCAGTTCTTC.

The chain has TRBV4-1 and TRBJ2-7, with TRBD1 matching over 8 bases. V shed 4 bases and J 5 bases; nucleotides not matched to a gene: 7. The CDR3 has 14 residues. CDR1 MGHRA and CDR2 YSYEKL come from the germline V gene. The CDR3 protein is CASSLGQGFDEQYF. DNA for the CDR3: TGCGCCAGCAGCCTCGGACAGGGTTTCGACGAGCAGTACTTC.

The chain couples TRBV6-5 to TRBJ2-1, with D maybe TRBD1 (5 bases). V was cut by 6 bases and J by 7 bases, with 7 bases left in between. CDR1 and CDR2 (germline): MNHEY, SVGAGI. CDR3 size: 11 residues. The CDR3 DNA reads TGTGCCAGCAGCTCAGGGAATGAGCAGTTCTTC. Translating it yields CASSSGNEQFF.

This chain links TRBV28 with TRBJ2-7; the D gene is possibly TRBD1 (5 bases). This CDR3 comprises 15 residues. V was trimmed by 5 bases and J by 4 bases, leaving 18 bases between them. CDR1 and CDR2 (germline): MDHEN, SYDVKM. The DNA for the CDR3 is TGTGCCAGCAGTCCCACGCCGTTGACAGAATACGAGCAGTACTTC. This translates into CASSPTPLTEYEQYF.